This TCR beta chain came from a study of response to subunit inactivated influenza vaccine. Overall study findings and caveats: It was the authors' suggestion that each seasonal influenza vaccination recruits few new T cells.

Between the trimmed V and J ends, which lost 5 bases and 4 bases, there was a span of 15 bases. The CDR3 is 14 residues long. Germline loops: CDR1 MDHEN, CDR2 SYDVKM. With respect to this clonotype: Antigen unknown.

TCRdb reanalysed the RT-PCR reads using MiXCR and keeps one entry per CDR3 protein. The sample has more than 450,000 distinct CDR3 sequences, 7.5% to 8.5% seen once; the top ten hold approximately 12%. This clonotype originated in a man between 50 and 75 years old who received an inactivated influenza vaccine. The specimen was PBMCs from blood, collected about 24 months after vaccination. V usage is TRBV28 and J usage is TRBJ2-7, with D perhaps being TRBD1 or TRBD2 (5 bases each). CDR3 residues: CASSPGPTKYEQYF. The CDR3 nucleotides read TGTGCCAGCAGTCCGGGACCCACTAAGTACGAGCAGTACTTC. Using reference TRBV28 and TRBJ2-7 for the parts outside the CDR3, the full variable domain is DVKVTQSSRYLVKRTGEKVFLECVQDMDHENMFWYRQDPGLGLRLIYFSYDVKMKEKGDIPEGYSVSREKKERFSLILESASTNQTSMYLCASSPGPTKYEQYFGPGTRLTVT.